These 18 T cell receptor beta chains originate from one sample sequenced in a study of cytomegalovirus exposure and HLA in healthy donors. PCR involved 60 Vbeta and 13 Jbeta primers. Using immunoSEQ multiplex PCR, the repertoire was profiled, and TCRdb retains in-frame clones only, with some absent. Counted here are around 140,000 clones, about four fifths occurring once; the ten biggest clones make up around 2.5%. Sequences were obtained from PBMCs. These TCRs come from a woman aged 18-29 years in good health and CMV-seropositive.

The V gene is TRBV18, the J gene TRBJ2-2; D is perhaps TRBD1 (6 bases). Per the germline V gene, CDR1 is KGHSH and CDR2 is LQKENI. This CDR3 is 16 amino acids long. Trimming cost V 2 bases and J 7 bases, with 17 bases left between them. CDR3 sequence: CASSPGGSFGVGELFF. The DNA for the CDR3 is TGTGCCAGCTCACCAGGGGGCAGCTTCGGTGTCGGGGAGCTGTTTTTT. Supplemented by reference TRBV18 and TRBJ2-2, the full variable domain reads NAGVMQNPRHLVRRRGQEARLRCSPMKGHSHVYWYRQLPEEGLKFMVYLQKENIIDESGMPKERFSAEFPKEGPSILRIQQVVRGDSAAYFCASSPGGSFGVGELFFGEGSRLTVL.

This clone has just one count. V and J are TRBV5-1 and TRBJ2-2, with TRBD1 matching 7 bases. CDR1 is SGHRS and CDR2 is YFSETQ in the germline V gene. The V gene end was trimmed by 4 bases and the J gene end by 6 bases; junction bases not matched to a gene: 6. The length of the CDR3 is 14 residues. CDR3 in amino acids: CASSKWTGSGELFF. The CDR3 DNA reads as TGCGCCAGCAGCAAATGGACAGGTTCCGGGGAGCTGTTTTTT.

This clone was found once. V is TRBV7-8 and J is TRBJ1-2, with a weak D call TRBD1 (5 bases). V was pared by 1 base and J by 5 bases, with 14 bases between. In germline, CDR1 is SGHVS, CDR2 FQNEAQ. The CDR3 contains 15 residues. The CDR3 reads CASSLGQNLFYGYTF. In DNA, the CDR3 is TGTGCCAGCAGCTTAGGACAGAACCTTTTTTATGGCTACACCTTC.

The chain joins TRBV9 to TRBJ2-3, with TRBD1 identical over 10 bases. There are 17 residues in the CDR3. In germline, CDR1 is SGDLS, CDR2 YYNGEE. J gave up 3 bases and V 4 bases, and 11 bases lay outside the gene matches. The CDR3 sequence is CASSISRGTGETDTQYF. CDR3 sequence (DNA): TGTGCCAGCAGCATTTCCAGAGGGACAGGGGAAACAGATACGCAGTATTTT.

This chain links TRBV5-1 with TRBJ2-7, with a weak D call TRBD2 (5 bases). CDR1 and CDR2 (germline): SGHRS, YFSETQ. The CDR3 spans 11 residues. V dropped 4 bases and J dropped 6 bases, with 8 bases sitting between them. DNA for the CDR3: TGCGCCAGCAGCATCCGGGGCGAGCAGTACTTC. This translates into CASSIRGEQYF.

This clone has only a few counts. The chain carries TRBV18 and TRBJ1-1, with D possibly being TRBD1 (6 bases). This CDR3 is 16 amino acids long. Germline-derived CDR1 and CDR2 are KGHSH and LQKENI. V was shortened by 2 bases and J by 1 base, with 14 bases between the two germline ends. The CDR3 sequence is CASSPFQGGGNTEAFF. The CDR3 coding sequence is TGTGCCAGCTCACCATTCCAGGGAGGGGGGAACACTGAAGCTTTCTTT.

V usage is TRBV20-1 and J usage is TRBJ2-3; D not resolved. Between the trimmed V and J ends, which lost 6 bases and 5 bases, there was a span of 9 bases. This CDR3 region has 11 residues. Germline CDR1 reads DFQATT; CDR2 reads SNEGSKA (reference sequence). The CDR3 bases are TGCAGTGCGCCTATCATAGATACGCAGTATTTT. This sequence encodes CSAPIIDTQYF.

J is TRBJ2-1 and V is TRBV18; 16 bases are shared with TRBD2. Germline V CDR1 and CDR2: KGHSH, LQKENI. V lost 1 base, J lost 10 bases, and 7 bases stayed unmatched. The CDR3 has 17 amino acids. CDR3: CASSPLGTSGGAIEQFF. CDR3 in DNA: TGTGCCAGCTCACCACTCGGGACTAGCGGGGGGGCCATCGAGCAGTTCTTC.

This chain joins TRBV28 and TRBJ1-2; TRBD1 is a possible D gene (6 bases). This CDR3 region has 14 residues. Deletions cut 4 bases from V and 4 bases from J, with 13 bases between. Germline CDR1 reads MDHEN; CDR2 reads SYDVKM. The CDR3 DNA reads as TGTGCCAGCAGTTCTTTTGGACAGAGCTATGGCTACACCTTC. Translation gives CASSSFGQSYGYTF.

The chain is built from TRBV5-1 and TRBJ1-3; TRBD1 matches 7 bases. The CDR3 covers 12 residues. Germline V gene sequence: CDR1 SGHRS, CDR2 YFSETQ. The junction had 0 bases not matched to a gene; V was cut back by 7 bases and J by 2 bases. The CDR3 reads CASQGAGNTIYF. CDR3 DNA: TGCGCCAGCCAGGGGGCTGGAAACACCATATATTTT.

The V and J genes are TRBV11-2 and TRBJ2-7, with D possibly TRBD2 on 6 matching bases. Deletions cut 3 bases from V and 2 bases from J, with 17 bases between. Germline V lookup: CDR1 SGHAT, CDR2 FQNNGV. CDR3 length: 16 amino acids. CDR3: CASSFLRGVTTYEQYF. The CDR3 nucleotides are TGTGCCAGCAGCTTCCTCCGCGGGGTGACGACCTACGAGCAGTACTTC. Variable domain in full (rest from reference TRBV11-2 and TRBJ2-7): EAGVAQSPRYKIIEKRQSVAFWCNPISGHATLYWYQQILGQGPKLLIQFQNNGVVDDSQLPKDRFSAERLKGVDSTLKIQPAKLEDSAVYLCASSFLRGVTTYEQYFGPGTRLTVT.

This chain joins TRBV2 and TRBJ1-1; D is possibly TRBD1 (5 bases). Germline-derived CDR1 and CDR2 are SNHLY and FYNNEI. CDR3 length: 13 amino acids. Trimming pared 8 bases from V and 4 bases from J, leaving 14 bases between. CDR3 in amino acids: CASPRRGSTEAFF. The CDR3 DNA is TGTGCCAGCCCTCGAAGGGGTAGCACTGAAGCTTTCTTT. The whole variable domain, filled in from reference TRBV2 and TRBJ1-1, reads EPEVTQTPSHQVTQMGQEVILRCVPISNHLYFYWYRQILGQKVEFLVSFYNNEISEKSEIFDDQFSVERPDGSNFTLKIRSTKLEDSAMYFCASPRRGSTEAFFGQGTRLTVV.

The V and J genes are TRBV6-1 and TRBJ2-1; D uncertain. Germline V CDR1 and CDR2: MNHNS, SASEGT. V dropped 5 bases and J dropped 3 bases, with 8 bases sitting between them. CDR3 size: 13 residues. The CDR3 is CASSWAVYNEQFF. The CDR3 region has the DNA TGTGCCAGCAGTTGGGCAGTCTACAATGAGCAGTTCTTC.

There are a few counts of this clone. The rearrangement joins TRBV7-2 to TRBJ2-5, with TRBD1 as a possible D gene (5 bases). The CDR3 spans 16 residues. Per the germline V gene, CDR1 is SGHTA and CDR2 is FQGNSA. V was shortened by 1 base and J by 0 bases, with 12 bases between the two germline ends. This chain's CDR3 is CASSLEQDPYQETQYF. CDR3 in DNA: TGTGCCAGCAGCTTAGAACAGGACCCCTACCAAGAGACCCAGTACTTC.

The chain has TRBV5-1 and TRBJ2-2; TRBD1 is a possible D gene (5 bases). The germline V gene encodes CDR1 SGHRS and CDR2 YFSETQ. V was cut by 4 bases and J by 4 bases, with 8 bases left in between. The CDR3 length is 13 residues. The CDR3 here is CASSARVTGELFF. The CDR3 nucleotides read TGCGCCAGCAGCGCCAGGGTCACCGGGGAGCTGTTTTTT.

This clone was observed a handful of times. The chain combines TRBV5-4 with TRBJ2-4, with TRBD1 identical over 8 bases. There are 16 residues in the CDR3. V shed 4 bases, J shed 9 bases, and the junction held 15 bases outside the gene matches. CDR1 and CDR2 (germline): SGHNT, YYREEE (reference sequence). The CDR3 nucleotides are TGTGCCAGCAGCCAGCAGCTTGGGACAGGCCAGGGCATTCAGTACTTC. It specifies CASSQQLGTGQGIQYF.

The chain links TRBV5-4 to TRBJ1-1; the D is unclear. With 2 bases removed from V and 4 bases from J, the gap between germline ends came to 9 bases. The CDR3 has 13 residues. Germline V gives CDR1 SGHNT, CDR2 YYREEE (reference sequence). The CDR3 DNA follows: TGTGCCAGCAGCTTCAAGGAGGGCACTGAAGCTTTCTTT. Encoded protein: CASSFKEGTEAFF.

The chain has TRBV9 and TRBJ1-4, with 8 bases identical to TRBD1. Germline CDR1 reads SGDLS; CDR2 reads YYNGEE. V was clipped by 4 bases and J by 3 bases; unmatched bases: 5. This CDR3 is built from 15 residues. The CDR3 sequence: CASSTQGASNEKLFF. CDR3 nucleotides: TGTGCCAGCAGCACTCAGGGGGCCTCTAATGAAAAACTGTTTTTT.